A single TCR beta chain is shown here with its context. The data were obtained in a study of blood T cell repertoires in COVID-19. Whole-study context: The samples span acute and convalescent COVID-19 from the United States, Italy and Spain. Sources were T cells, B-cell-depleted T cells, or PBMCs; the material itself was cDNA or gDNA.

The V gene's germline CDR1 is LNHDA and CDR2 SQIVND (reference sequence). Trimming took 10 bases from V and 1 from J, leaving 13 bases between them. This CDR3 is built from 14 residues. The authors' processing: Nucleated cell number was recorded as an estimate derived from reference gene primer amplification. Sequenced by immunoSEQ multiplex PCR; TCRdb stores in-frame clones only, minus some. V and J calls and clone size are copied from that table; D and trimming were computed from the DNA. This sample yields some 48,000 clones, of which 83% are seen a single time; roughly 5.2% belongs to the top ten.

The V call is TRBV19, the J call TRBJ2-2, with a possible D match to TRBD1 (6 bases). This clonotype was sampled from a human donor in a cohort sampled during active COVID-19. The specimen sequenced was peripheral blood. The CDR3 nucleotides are TGTGCCAAAAACGGACAGAGGAACACCGGGGAGCTGTTTTTT. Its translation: CAKNGQRNTGELFF.